This TCR beta chain was captured by sequencing in a study of blood T cell repertoires in COVID-19. CDR1 and CDR2 from the germline V gene are SGHTA and FQGNSA. The CDR3 extends over 14 amino acids. Trimming cost V 5 bases and J 11 bases, with 19 bases left between them. Assay used: immunoSEQ multiplex PCR; TCRdb lists only in-frame clones, some missing. The profile shows some 160,000 clones, more than 85% of them singletons. The chain employs TRBV7-2 and TRBJ1-3; tentative D call: TRBD1 (5 bases). This TCR came from a woman of 80 years or more with COVID-19, enrolled during active disease. Specimen: peripheral blood. The CDR3 here is CASSAYRSEGPIYF. DNA of the CDR3: TGTGCCAGCAGCGCCTACAGGTCGGAAGGACCCATATATTTT.